Each of the 16 T cell receptor beta chains below was sequenced from the same sample in a study of blood T cell repertoires in COVID-19. Measured with immunoSEQ multiplex PCR; TCRdb has only the in-frame clones, and not every one. The sample yields around 270,000 clones, over 70% seen once. The specimen was PBMCs or T cells enriched from blood (not recorded which). These receptors all stem from a woman aged 40 to 55 who had been exposed to COVID-19.

This chain connects TRBV5-6 to TRBJ2-5; 8 bases line up with TRBD2. CDR1 and CDR2 (germline): SGHDT, YYEEEE. This CDR3 is 13 amino acids long. The trim removed 4 bases at V and 4 bases at J, leaving 3 bases unmatched. The CDR3 protein is CASSRGGRETQYF. The CDR3 DNA follows: TGTGCCAGCAGCCGCGGGGGGCGAGAGACCCAGTACTTC.

The chain joins TRBV7-3 to TRBJ2-3; TRBD2 matches 9 bases. The CDR3 has 15 amino acids. Per germline, CDR1 SGHTA and CDR2 FQGTGA. V lost 3 bases and J lost 5; bases outside the gene matches: 6. CDR3 nucleotide sequence: TGTGCCAGCAGCTTCGCGGGAGGGCCTCAAGATACGCAGTATTTT. Its translation is CASSFAGGPQDTQYF.

This chain uses TRBV7-3 with TRBJ2-7; no firm D call. The V gene lost 5 bases and the J gene lost 3 bases, with 20 bases spanning the gap. Germline V gene data show CDR1 as SGHTA and CDR2 as FQGTGA. This CDR3 has 16 residues. CDR3 nucleotides: TGTGCCAGCAGCAAATTAGTGGTCCCGGAGTTCTACGAGCAGTACGTC. It specifies CASSKLVVPEFYEQYV.

The rearrangement links TRBV2 to TRBJ1-6; possible D gene TRBD1, 5 bases. Trimming stripped 10 bases from V and 5 bases from J, with 15 bases between. Looked up from germline, CDR1 is SNHLY and CDR2 is FYNNEI. The CDR3 length is 14 residues. The CDR3 spells CATDAGGNNSPLHF. The CDR3 DNA reads as TGTGCCACCGACGCCGGGGGAAATAATTCACCCCTCCACTTT.

The V gene is TRBV10-3, the J gene TRBJ1-5; TRBD1 matches at 9 bases. The CDR3 is 15 residues long. CDR1 and CDR2 from the germline V gene are ENHRY and SYGVKD. The ends lost 2 bases at V and 5 bases at J; junction bases unmatched: 4. In DNA, the CDR3 is TGTGCCATCAGTGAGACAGGGGGCGAACATCAGCCCCAGCATTTT. This encodes CAISETGGEHQPQHF.

J is TRBJ2-4 and V is TRBV4-2; 9 nucleotides match TRBD1. The CDR3 spans 20 residues. The J segment lost 0 bases and the V segment lost 0 bases, leaving 12 bases of the junction unmatched. The germline V gene encodes CDR1 LGHNA and CDR2 YNFKEQ. Written as DNA, the CDR3 is TGTGCCAGCAGCCAAGAGTGGGACAGGGATTTTGAGTTAGCCAAAAACATTCAGTACTTC. This translates into CASSQEWDRDFELAKNIQYF.

The gene calls are TRBV9 and TRBJ1-2; 7 nucleotides match TRBD1. The germline V gene encodes CDR1 SGDLS and CDR2 YYNGEE. The CDR3 has 15 amino acids. Trimming at V came to 5 bases and at J to 0 bases, leaving 7 bases not matched to a gene. The CDR3 reads CASSTGVSANYGYTF. The CDR3 nucleotides are TGTGCCAGCAGTACAGGGGTTTCGGCTAACTATGGCTACACCTTC.

Comments on this clone: The sample holds other DNA sequences that translate to the same CDR3. The chain links TRBV28 to TRBJ2-7; 9 bases line up with TRBD1. Germline-derived CDR1 and CDR2 are MDHEN and SYDVKM. The CDR3 spans 13 residues. Trimming removed 3 bases from V and 4 bases from J; junction bases left unmatched: 1. Here the CDR3 DNA reads TGTGCCAGCAGTTTGACAGGGGGGTACGAGCAGTACTTC. Translating gives CASSLTGGYEQYF.

The chain has TRBV3-1 (or the pseudogene TRBV3-2) and TRBJ1-4; no clear D gene. Trimming took 6 bases from V and 6 from J, leaving 11 bases between them. This CDR3 has 13 residues. Germline V gene data show CDR1 as LGHDT and CDR2 as YNNKEL (reference sequence). CDR3 DNA sequence: TGTGCCAGCAGGAGAGCGTTCGATGAAAAACTGTTTTTT. Its translation: CASRRAFDEKLFF.

The chain recombines TRBV7-3 with TRBJ2-1; 8 bases are a match to TRBD1. Germline-derived CDR1 and CDR2 are SGHTA and FQGTGA. J gave up 8 bases and V 4 bases, and 4 bases lay outside the gene matches. The CDR3 runs 13 residues. CDR3 bases: TGTGCCAGCAGCTGGACAGGGTTAGATGAGCAGTTCTTC. Translated: CASSWTGLDEQFF.

The rearrangement uses TRBV6-6 and TRBJ1-2; D uncertain. The CDR3 length is 14 residues. The germline CDR1 and CDR2 sequences are MNHNY and SVGAGI (reference sequence). Trimming took 7 bases from V and 8 from J, leaving 20 bases between them. The CDR3: CASTPTETGRGYTF. CDR3 bases: TGTGCCAGCACCCCCACGGAGACGGGTCGGGGCTACACCTTC.

The genes are TRBV6-5 and TRBJ1-1; 7 bases line up with TRBD1. CDR1 is MNHEY, CDR2 SVGAGI, per germline. This CDR3 comprises 14 residues. Germline trimming cut 6 bases from V and 2 bases from J; bases unmatched to any gene: 6. The CDR3: CASRRDSFNTEAFF. In nucleotides, the CDR3 is TGTGCCAGCAGACGGGACAGCTTCAACACTGAAGCTTTCTTT.

The chain is built from TRBV28 and TRBJ1-1; 7 bases fit TRBD1. CDR3 length: 14 residues. V lost 4 bases and J lost 1; bases outside the gene matches: 3. Germline V gene sequence: CDR1 MDHEN, CDR2 SYDVKM. Written as DNA, the CDR3 is TGTGCCAGCAGTTGGGGGACAGCGAACACTGAAGCTTTCTTT. Translation gives CASSWGTANTEAFF.

This clone has only a few counts. The chain has TRBV7-2 and TRBJ1-1; no clear D gene. CDR3 length equals 12 residues. V dropped 3 bases and J dropped 6 bases, with 8 bases sitting between them. Germline V gene sequence: CDR1 SGHTA, CDR2 FQGNSA. CDR3 protein: CASSLITAEAFF. As DNA, the CDR3 is TGTGCCAGCAGCTTGATAACAGCTGAAGCTTTCTTT.

The chain couples TRBV9 to TRBJ1-2; 9 bases agree with TRBD1. CDR1 is SGDLS and CDR2 is YYNGEE in the germline V gene. The CDR3 totals 15 residues. The V gene end was trimmed by 0 bases and the J gene end by 4 bases; junction bases not matched to a gene: 4. The CDR3 spells CASSVDNRGPYGYTF. The CDR3 DNA follows: TGTGCCAGCAGCGTAGATAACAGGGGGCCCTATGGCTACACCTTC.

V is TRBV30 and J is TRBJ1-1; D is unresolved. The CDR3 consists of 15 residues. CDR1 and CDR2 (germline): GTSNPN, SVGIG (reference sequence). Trimming shortened V by 2 bases and J by 2 bases, and 15 bases separated the two germline ends. The chain's CDR3 is CAWSNVRNGNTEAFF. The DNA for the CDR3 is TGTGCCTGGAGTAACGTCCGCAACGGTAACACTGAAGCTTTCTTT.